One and the same sample provided the 25 T cell receptor beta chains below, sequenced in a study of blood T cell repertoires in COVID-19. Using immunoSEQ multiplex PCR, the repertoire was profiled, and TCRdb retains in-frame clones only, with some absent. The repertoire holds roughly 290,000 clones, with around nine tenths as singletons. The sequencing sample was made of PBMCs or T cells enriched from blood (not recorded which). These receptors all come from a middle-aged woman who had recovered from COVID-19.

The genes are TRBV21-1 and TRBJ2-2; TRBD2 is the table's D call, not checked against the DNA. TRBV21-1 is termed a pseudogene. This CDR3 comprises 14 residues. This CDR3 reads CASWAEVNTGELFF. Here the CDR3 DNA reads TGTGCCAGCTGGGCGGAGGTTAACACCGGGGAGCTGTTTTTT.

The genes are TRBV7-9 and TRBJ1-3, with D uncertain. Germline V lookup: CDR1 SEHNR, CDR2 FQNEAQ (reference sequence). There are 15 residues in the CDR3. V was pared by 1 base and J by 0 bases, with 7 bases between. For the CDR3, the DNA is TGTGCCAGCAGCTTAGGCCTAAGCTCTGGAAACACCATATATTTT. Translating it yields CASSLGLSSGNTIYF.

The chain joins TRBV20-1 to TRBJ2-1; D uncertain. V dropped 7 bases and J dropped 4 bases, with 8 bases sitting between them. The CDR3 loop spans 11 amino acids. Germline V lookup: CDR1 DFQATT, CDR2 SNEGSKA (reference sequence). The CDR3 nucleotides read TGCAGTGAGCTAGGTTACAATGAGCAGTTCTTC. Its protein product is CSELGYNEQFF.

This rearrangement joins TRBV15 to TRBJ2-1; D is uncertain. Trimming took off 0 bases at V and 6 bases at J, with 18 bases between the two ends. The CDR3 length is 17 residues. Germline assignment: CDR1 LNHNV and CDR2 YYDKDF (reference sequence). The CDR3 region is CATSRDRLAVRANEQFF. CDR3 nucleotides: TGTGCCACCAGCAGAGATCGTTTGGCGGTTCGCGCCAATGAGCAGTTCTTC.

The chain is built from TRBV2 and TRBJ2-2, with 15 bases identical to TRBD2. The V gene's germline CDR1 is SNHLY and CDR2 FYNNEI. Trimming removed 4 bases from V and 6 bases from J; junction bases left unmatched: 6. CDR3 size: 17 residues. In DNA form, the CDR3 reads TGTGCCAGCAGTGCCGGACTAGCGGGAGGGCCTTCCGGGGAGCTGTTTTTT. Encoded protein: CASSAGLAGGPSGELFF.

The chain has TRBV28 and TRBJ2-7; 9 nucleotides agree with TRBD1. This CDR3 contains 15 residues. The trim removed 4 bases at V and 2 bases at J, leaving 6 bases unmatched. Germline CDR1 MDHEN, CDR2 SYDVKM. This chain's CDR3 is CASSSDGTGTYEQYF. CDR3 bases: TGTGCCAGCAGTTCGGACGGGACAGGGACCTACGAGCAGTACTTC.

This clone was found once. The chain combines TRBV2 with TRBJ2-2, with D unresolved. Trimming removed 7 bases from V and 4 bases from J, with 16 bases in between. The V gene's germline CDR1 is SNHLY and CDR2 FYNNEI. The CDR3 contains 15 residues. CDR3: CASNSWSRGTGELFF. CDR3 sequence (DNA): TGTGCCAGCAACTCCTGGTCGCGTGGCACCGGGGAGCTGTTTTTT.

In its sample, this clone was seen a few times. The rearrangement joins TRBV18 to TRBJ2-3; a weak D match, TRBD1 (6 bases). Germline CDR1 KGHSH, CDR2 LQKENI. V was trimmed by 6 bases and J by 2 bases, leaving 15 bases between them. The CDR3 runs 15 residues. This CDR3 reads CASSRDTGNTDTQYF. The CDR3 DNA follows: TGTGCCAGCTCCCGGGACACAGGGAACACAGATACGCAGTATTTT. The whole variable domain, filled in from reference TRBV18 and TRBJ2-3, reads NAGVMQNPRHLVRRRGQEARLRCSPMKGHSHVYWYRQLPEEGLKFMVYLQKENIIDESGMPKERFSAEFPKEGPSILRIQQVVRGDSAAYFCASSRDTGNTDTQYFGPGTRLTVL.

The genes are TRBV20-1 and TRBJ2-6, with 7 bases lining up with TRBD2. The junction had 8 bases not matched to a gene; V was cut back by 3 bases and J by 0 bases. Germline CDR1 is DFQATT and CDR2 is SNEGSKA (reference sequence). This CDR3 has 17 amino acids. The CDR3 region is CSASRLAVSSGANVLTF. For the CDR3, the DNA is TGCAGTGCTAGTCGTCTAGCGGTGAGCTCTGGGGCCAACGTCCTGACTTTC.

The chain is built from TRBV10-3 and TRBJ1-2; no definite D call. This CDR3 contains 13 residues. V lost 0 bases to trimming and J lost 5 bases, with 7 bases between them. Germline lookup yields CDR1 ENHRY and CDR2 SYGVKD. CDR3 sequence: CAISESSFYGYTF. Written as DNA, the CDR3 is TGTGCCATCAGTGAGTCGTCTTTTTATGGCTACACCTTC.

The chain couples TRBV28 to TRBJ1-1; tentatively, D is TRBD1 (5 bases). Looked up from germline, CDR1 is MDHEN and CDR2 is SYDVKM. Trimming cost V 5 bases and J 8 bases, with 24 bases left between them. The CDR3 is 16 residues long. This CDR3 reads CASSPPRGVTRTEAFF. In nucleotides, the CDR3 is TGTGCCAGCAGTCCACCCCGGGGGGTCACCCGTACGGAAGCTTTCTTT.

This chain links TRBV5-1 with TRBJ2-6, with D possibly being TRBD1 (6 bases). From germline, CDR1 is SGHRS and CDR2 YFSETQ. CDR3 length equals 16 residues. Trimming stripped 2 bases from V and 3 bases from J, with 12 bases between. The CDR3 here is CASSFSGANGANVLTF. DNA of the CDR3: TGCGCCAGCAGCTTTTCAGGGGCCAATGGGGCCAACGTCCTGACTTTC.

The rearrangement uses TRBV27 and TRBJ2-7, with D tentatively TRBD1 (6 bases). The V and J ends lost 0 bases and 0 bases respectively, with 12 bases between them. Germline V gene lookup returns CDR1 MNHEY and CDR2 SMNVEV (reference sequence). The CDR3 consists of 16 residues. The CDR3, as DNA: TGTGCCAGCAGTTTATCGGGGACACACAACTCCTACGAGCAGTACTTC. Encoded protein: CASSLSGTHNSYEQYF.

This chain links TRBV27 with TRBJ1-1; D is undetermined. This CDR3 region has 13 residues. Germline CDR1 reads MNHEY; CDR2 reads SMNVEV (reference sequence). Trimming took off 5 bases at V and 2 bases at J, with 9 bases between the two ends. The CDR3 bases are TGTGCCAGCAGTGAGGTTTATAACACTGAAGCTTTCTTT. Amino acid sequence: CASSEVYNTEAFF.

This chain uses TRBV2 with TRBJ2-3, with TRBD2 matching over 9 bases. V was pared by 6 bases and J by 2 bases, with 6 bases of the junction left unmatched. Germline V lookup: CDR1 SNHLY, CDR2 FYNNEI. The CDR3 consists of 15 residues. The CDR3 protein is CASSFLAGFTDTQYF. CDR3 coding DNA: TGTGCCAGCAGCTTCCTAGCGGGATTCACAGATACGCAGTATTTT.

The rearrangement links TRBV7-9 to TRBJ2-1, with a possible D match to TRBD2 (6 bases). Germline V gene sequence: CDR1 SEHNR, CDR2 FQNEAQ (reference sequence). This CDR3 spans 14 amino acids. With 4 bases removed from V and 6 bases from J, the gap between germline ends came to 13 bases. The CDR3 DNA reads as TGTGCCAGCAGCTCTCCCGGCGGGGTCAATGAGCAGTTCTTC. It is translated as CASSSPGGVNEQFF.

The chain links TRBV7-2 to TRBJ1-5; D is ambiguous. CDR1 is SGHTA and CDR2 is FQGNSA in the germline V gene. CDR3 length equals 16 residues. Trimming took off 2 bases at V and 6 bases at J, with 17 bases between the two ends. The CDR3: CASSLISQAGSQPQHF. CDR3 sequence (DNA): TGTGCCAGCAGCTTAATCAGCCAGGCCGGGAGTCAGCCCCAGCATTTT.

The chain links TRBV7-2 to TRBJ1-2; TRBD1 agrees at 8 bases. CDR1 is SGHTA, CDR2 FQGNSA, per germline. The trim removed 5 bases at V and 5 bases at J, leaving 7 bases unmatched. The CDR3 sequence is 14 residues long. The CDR3 protein is CASSRGTGRYGYTF. The CDR3 DNA is TGTGCCAGCAGCCGTGGGACAGGCCGTTATGGCTACACCTTC.

The sample holds one count of this clone. This chain uses TRBV19 with TRBJ1-2, with D unclear. Trimming removed 4 bases from V and 10 bases from J, with 22 bases in between. Germline V gives CDR1 LNHDA, CDR2 SQIVND (reference sequence). The CDR3 loop spans 15 amino acids. CDR3 nucleotides: TGTGCCAGTAGTAGACCTCCGGGAGAGTTAACGCCCTACACCTTC. Amino acid sequence: CASSRPPGELTPYTF.

The rearrangement joins TRBV5-4 to TRBJ2-7, with 8 bases lining up with TRBD2. The CDR3 totals 15 residues. Looked up from germline, CDR1 is SGHNT and CDR2 is YYREEE (reference sequence). The J segment lost 2 bases and the V segment lost 0 bases, leaving 4 bases of the junction unmatched. CDR3 nucleotide sequence: TGTGCCAGCAGCTTGGGGGGACTAGAGACCTACGAGCAGTACTTC. Protein: CASSLGGLETYEQYF.

This chain uses TRBV7-8 with TRBJ2-3, with a tentative D call TRBD1 (5 bases). This CDR3 spans 13 amino acids. V was shortened by 1 base and J by 4 bases, with 6 bases between the two germline ends. From germline, CDR1 is SGHVS and CDR2 FQNEAQ. CDR3: CASSLGGADTQYF. The DNA of the CDR3 is TGTGCCAGCAGCTTAGGGGGCGCAGATACGCAGTATTTT.

This rearrangement joins TRBV29-1 to TRBJ1-1; no firm D call. There are 12 residues in the CDR3. Germline V CDR1 and CDR2: SQVTM, ANQGSEA. V gave up 6 bases and J gave up 5 bases, with 13 bases separating them. The CDR3 sequence is CSVYGVSTEAFF. DNA of the CDR3: TGCAGCGTCTACGGGGTGTCGACTGAAGCTTTCTTT.

The rearrangement links TRBV19 to TRBJ2-7; possible D gene TRBD2, 5 bases. The germline V gene has CDR1 LNHDA and CDR2 SQIVND (reference sequence). V was clipped by 0 bases and J by 1 base, with 7 bases between them. This CDR3 has 14 amino acids. CDR3 amino acids: CASSIDRGSYEQYF. Here the CDR3 DNA reads TGTGCCAGTAGTATAGATCGGGGATCCTACGAGCAGTACTTC. Filled out from reference TRBV19 and TRBJ2-7, the complete variable domain reads DGGITQSPKYLFRKEGQNVTLSCEQNLNHDAMYWYRQDPGQGLRLIYYSQIVNDFQKGDIAEGYSVSREKKESFPLTVTSAQKNPTAFYLCASSIDRGSYEQYFGPGTRLTVT.

This clone appeared a single time. The chain is built from TRBV4-3 and TRBJ2-1; 10 bases match TRBD2. CDR1 LGHNA and CDR2 YSLEER come from the germline V gene. V was clipped by 0 bases and J by 7 bases; unmatched bases: 3. The CDR3 consists of 15 residues. DNA of the CDR3: TGCGCCAGCAGCCAAGAGGGACTAGCGAGTAATGAGCAGTTCTTC. The encoded protein is CASSQEGLASNEQFF.

V usage is TRBV2 and J usage is TRBJ1-4; 8 bases fit TRBD1. CDR1 and CDR2 (germline): SNHLY, FYNNEI. The J segment lost 7 bases and the V segment lost 8 bases, leaving 18 bases of the junction unmatched. CDR3 length: 17 residues. CDR3 protein: CASRSPGPTGVREKLFF. The CDR3, as DNA: TGTGCCAGCCGAAGTCCCGGCCCGACAGGGGTGCGTGAAAAACTGTTTTTT.